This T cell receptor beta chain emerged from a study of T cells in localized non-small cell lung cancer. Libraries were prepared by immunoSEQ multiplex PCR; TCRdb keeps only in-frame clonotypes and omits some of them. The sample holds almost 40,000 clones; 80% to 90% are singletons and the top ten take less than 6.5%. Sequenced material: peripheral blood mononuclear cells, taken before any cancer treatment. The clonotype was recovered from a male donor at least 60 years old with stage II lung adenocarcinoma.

The CDR3 DNA reads TGTGCCAGCTCACTCCAAAGGGGAGAGACCCAGTACTTC. Protein: CASSLQRGETQYF. This chain links TRBV18 with TRBJ2-5, with D possibly matching TRBD1 (5 bases). Trimming stripped 4 bases from V and 4 bases from J, with 10 bases between. Germline loops: CDR1 KGHSH, CDR2 LQKENI. This CDR3 contains 13 residues.